Listed below are T cell receptor beta chains from one sample, sequenced in a study of blood T cell repertoires in COVID-19. TCRdb keeps only in-frame clones here, not all; method: immunoSEQ multiplex PCR. Here the sample spans about 220,000 clones, approximately 81% being singletons. Sequenced material: peripheral blood. The receptors were sampled from a man aged 45-60 years who had recovered from COVID-19. Each CDR3 is given with its conserved first and last residue. The D gene is left open where the match is weak. Size values are once, few and many counts, or a class for expanded clones, and some rows have none.

NA	TRBV19	TRBJ2-5	15	NA	CASSIHQGYQETQYF	TGTGCCAGTAGTATCCATCAGGGTTACCAAGAGACCCAGTACTTC
NA	TRBV14	TRBJ2-2	17	TRBD1	CASSQQDRGRNTGELFF	TGTGCCAGCAGTCAACAAGACAGGGGGCGAAACACCGGGGAGCTGTTTTTT
NA	TRBV20-1	TRBJ2-7	10	NA	CSARRNEQYF	TGCAGTGCTCGGAGGAACGAGCAGTACTTC
NA	TRBV7-9	TRBJ2-3	16	NA	CASSSTLGRSTDTQYF	TGTGCCAGCAGCAGTACATTAGGGAGAAGCACAGATACGCAGTATTTT
NA	TRBV28	TRBJ2-3	15	TRBD1	CASSQSRTGGHRQYF	TGTGCCAGCAGTCAAAGCCGGACAGGGGGCCACAGGCAGTATTTT
NA	TRBV9	TRBJ1-2	16	TRBD1	CASSSLGLGTAYGYTF	TGTGCCAGCAGCTCCCTTGGCTTGGGGACAGCCTATGGCTACACCTTC
NA	TRBV11-2	TRBJ2-1	15	NA	CASSQTTNNYNEQFF	TGTGCCAGCAGCCAGACTACCAATAACTACAATGAGCAGTTCTTC
NA	TRBV10-3	TRBJ2-3	14	NA	CAISESASTDTQYF	TGTGCCATCAGTGAGTCGGCCAGCACAGATACGCAGTATTTT
NA	TRBV28	TRBJ1-5	12	NA	CASSSPNQPQHF	TGTGCCAGCAGCTCCCCCAATCAGCCCCAGCATTTT
NA	TRBV18	TRBJ1-3	16	NA	CASSPRDRGAGNTIYF	TGTGCCAGCTCACCACGTGATAGAGGAGCTGGAAACACCATATATTTT
NA	TRBV6-5	TRBJ1-4	14	NA	CASSYGTLGEKLFF	TGTGCCAGCAGTTACGGAACACTAGGCGAAAAACTGTTTTTT
NA	TRBV11-2	TRBJ2-1	15	TRBD2	CASSFVAGSYNEQFF	TGTGCCAGCAGCTTCGTAGCGGGATCGTACAATGAGCAGTTCTTC
NA	TRBV19	TRBJ2-5	14	NA	CASSIGGLQETQYF	TGTGCCAGTAGTATCGGGGGGCTACAAGAGACCCAGTACTTC
NA	TRBV11-2	TRBJ2-7	14	TRBD2	CASSLGLPPSEQYF	TGTGCCAGCAGCTTGGGACTACCTCCTAGTGAGCAGTACTTC
NA	TRBV9	TRBJ2-2	15	TRBD2	CASSVESGRTGELFF	TGTGCCAGCAGCGTAGAAAGCGGGAGGACCGGGGAGCTGTTTTTT
NA	TRBV18	TRBJ2-3	18	TRBD2	CASSPPGLAGVGSDTQYF	TGTGCCAGCTCACCACCGGGACTAGCGGGAGTAGGCTCAGATACGCAGTATTTT
NA	TRBV6-2/TRBV6-3	TRBJ2-7	13	NA	CASSSNPRGEQYF	TGTGCCAGCAGTAGTAACCCCCGGGGCGAGCAGTACTTC
NA	TRBV13	TRBJ1-2	14	NA	CASKNGRTNYGYTF	TGTGCCAGCAAAAATGGGAGAACTAACTATGGCTACACCTTC
NA	TRBV28	TRBJ2-7	13	NA	CASSIDSRREQYF	TGTGCCAGCAGTATCGACAGCCGGCGCGAGCAGTACTTC
NA	TRBV5-6	TRBJ2-3	15	TRBD1	CASSWGTVSTDTQYF	TGTGCCAGCAGCTGGGGGACAGTCAGCACAGATACGCAGTATTTT
NA	TRBV15	TRBJ2-2	19	TRBD2	CATTPGLAGGPAKAGELFF	TGTGCCACCACCCCGGGACTAGCGGGAGGGCCCGCGAAGGCCGGGGAGCTGTTTTTT
NA	TRBV27	TRBJ2-7	15	NA	CASSSTGAAYYEQYF	TGTGCCAGCAGTTCGACAGGAGCTGCTTACTACGAGCAGTACTTC
NA	TRBV6-5	TRBJ2-1	14	NA	CASSYSIVHNEQFF	TGTGCCAGCAGTTACTCGATAGTCCACAATGAGCAGTTCTTC
NA	TRBV18	TRBJ2-2	17	TRBD1	CASSQQGAHPSTGELFF	TGTGCCAGCTCTCAACAGGGGGCCCACCCATCCACCGGGGAGCTGTTTTTT
NA	TRBV5-4	TRBJ2-1	14	NA	CASSLHSSYNEQFF	TGTGCCAGCAGCTTGCATAGCTCCTACAATGAGCAGTTCTTC
NA	TRBV3-1/TRBV3-2	TRBJ2-2	15	NA	CASSQDPAGPGELFF	TGTGCCAGCAGCCAAGATCCCGCAGGGCCCGGGGAGCTGTTTTTT
NA	TRBV27	TRBJ2-2	18	NA	CASSLSGSPKSNTGELFF	TGTGCCAGCAGTTTATCGGGTAGCCCCAAATCGAACACCGGGGAGCTGTTTTTT
NA	TRBV25-1	TRBJ2-5	14	NA	CAPTEGEGQETQYF	TGTGCCCCTACCGAGGGAGAAGGACAAGAGACCCAGTACTTC
once	TRBV6-6	TRBJ1-4	12	NA	CASSGGDEKLFF	TGTGCCAGCAGCGGGGGTGATGAAAAACTGTTTTTT
once	TRBV18	TRBJ1-6	15	NA	CASSSSTATNSPLHF	TGTGCCAGCTCTTCTTCGACAGCCACCAATTCACCCCTCCACTTT
few	TRBV5-1	TRBJ2-1	16	TRBD2	CASSLPGTSGFDEQFF	TGCGCCAGCAGCTTGCCCGGGACTAGCGGGTTTGATGAGCAGTTCTTC
NA	TRBV30	TRBJ2-2	13	TRBD2	CATREGVTGELFF	TGTGCCACGCGGGAGGGCGTCACCGGGGAGCTGTTTTTT
NA	TRBV6-6	TRBJ2-1	12	NA	CASSYQGSEQFF	TGTGCCAGCAGTTACCAAGGGAGTGAGCAGTTCTTC
NA	TRBV7-2	TRBJ2-7	15	NA	CASSLGMGGLYEQYF	TGTGCCAGCAGCTTAGGGATGGGGGGGCTCTACGAGCAGTACTTC
NA	TRBV7-2	TRBJ2-7	14	TRBD1	CASSPGQGVYEQYF	TGTGCCAGCAGTCCCGGACAGGGAGTGTACGAGCAGTACTTC
NA	TRBV5-1	TRBJ1-2	16	TRBD1	CASSLAGGKGVYGYTF	TGCGCCAGCAGCTTGGCAGGGGGCAAAGGGGTTTATGGCTACACCTTC
NA	TRBV4-1	TRBJ2-3	16	TRBD2	CASSQVASGSPDTQYF	TGCGCCAGCAGCCAAGTAGCTAGCGGGAGCCCAGATACGCAGTATTTT
NA	TRBV12-5	TRBJ2-2	17	TRBD2	CASGLGTSGINTGELFF	TGTGCTAGTGGTTTGGGGACTAGCGGGATCAACACCGGGGAGCTGTTTTTT
NA	TRBV7-9	TRBJ1-2	17	TRBD1	CASTPGGLVSPHYGYTF	TGTGCCAGCACCCCAGGGGGGTTAGTTTCCCCACACTATGGCTACACCTTC
once	TRBV29-1	TRBJ2-1	14	TRBD2	CSVLLAGRYNEQFF	TGCAGCGTTCTACTAGCGGGCCGTTACAATGAGCAGTTCTTC
NA	TRBV9	TRBJ2-7	17	TRBD2	CASSVGLAGAPPYEQYF	TGTGCCAGCAGCGTAGGACTAGCGGGAGCACCACCCTACGAGCAGTACTTC
NA	TRBV11-2	TRBJ2-5	14	TRBD2	CASSSSGRGETQYF	TGTGCCAGCAGCTCGAGCGGGAGAGGTGAGACCCAGTACTTC
NA	TRBV5-6	TRBJ1-4	15	NA	CASSLAQGANEKLFF	TGTGCCAGCAGCTTGGCTCAGGGTGCTAATGAAAAACTGTTTTTT
NA	TRBV5-1	TRBJ2-1	15	TRBD2	CASSSELADYNEQFF	TGCGCCAGCAGCTCCGAGCTAGCGGACTACAATGAGCAGTTCTTC
NA	TRBV24-1	TRBJ2-7	15	TRBD1	CATSDVGQGAFEQYF	TGTGCCACCAGTGACGTGGGACAGGGGGCGTTCGAGCAGTACTTC
NA	TRBV29-1	TRBJ2-7	14	NA	CSVESRDLSVGQYF	TGCAGCGTTGAATCCAGGGACTTATCAGTCGGGCAGTACTTC
many	TRBV28	TRBJ2-7	16	NA	CASTMGYSGSSYEQYF	TGTGCCAGCACAATGGGCTATAGCGGTAGCTCCTACGAGCAGTACTTC
NA	TRBV24-1	TRBJ2-1	15	NA	CATSDVNRALGEQFF	TGTGCCACCAGTGATGTAAACAGGGCGTTGGGTGAGCAGTTCTTC
NA	TRBV3-1/TRBV3-2	TRBJ2-1	13	TRBD2	CASSRGLAETQFF	TGTGCCAGCAGCCGAGGACTAGCGGAGACCCAGTTCTTC
NA	TRBV7-2	TRBJ2-5	14	NA	CASSLAPLGGTQYF	TGTGCCAGCAGCTTAGCGCCATTAGGAGGGACCCAGTACTTC
NA	TRBV18	TRBJ1-6	15	NA	CASSPKLSYNSPLHF	TGTGCCAGCTCACCAAAACTCTCCTATAATTCACCCCTCCACTTT
NA	TRBV7-6	TRBJ2-2	17	TRBD1	CASSLEPGTGDTGELFF	TGTGCCAGCAGCTTAGAACCCGGGACAGGAGACACCGGGGAGCTGTTTTTT